The T cell receptor (beta chain) described here comes from a study of T cell repertoires in cytomegalovirus infection. Study-level background: Epitope selection comprised recently identified HLA-C-restricted CMV epitopes and well-studied HLA-B-restricted CMV epitopes. Based on public TCR beta signatures, there were indications of CMV infection and of a matching HLA type. Study-wide results and limits: The ex vivo response was dominated by HLA-C-restricted CMV-specific TCR beta clonotypes. Totalled public TCR beta family frequency picked out people who carried CMV plus the relevant HLA.

This clonotype occurred a few times. The antigen remains unidentified. The CDR3 loop spans 15 amino acids. Per the germline V gene, CDR1 is SGHDN and CDR2 is FVKESK. The V and J ends lost 4 bases and 2 bases, in that order; junction bases with no gene match: 6. TCRdb processed the reads anew with MiXCR; each CDR3 protein has one entry. The table shows more than 30,000 distinct CDR3 sequences, with over 50% occurring only once. The TCR was taken from a human donor in good health (CMV status not recorded). Some clones in this sample may be carry-over from other donors' samples. The J gene is TRBJ2-5, the V gene TRBV14; 8 bases fit TRBD2. Material: CD8+ T cells from cultured PBMCs, obtained from culture after CMV antigen stimulation. The CDR3 DNA reads TGTGCCAGCAGCCGTCGGGAGGGGAAGCAAGAGACCCAGTACTTC. Protein: CASSRREGKQETQYF.